Following are 13 T cell receptor beta chains from one sample sequenced in a study of blood T cell repertoires in COVID-19. Only in-frame clones appear in the TCRdb table, and some are missing; sequencing was by immunoSEQ multiplex PCR. The profile shows approximately 500,000 clones, roughly nine tenths of them singletons. Sequencing was performed on peripheral blood. These receptors were obtained from a woman aged 45 to 65 with COVID-19, enrolled during active disease.

The chain is built from TRBV4-1 and TRBJ2-3; no firm D call. The CDR3 runs 15 residues. The V end was cut by 7 bases, the J end by 2 bases, with 16 bases between. In germline, CDR1 is MGHRA, CDR2 YSYEKL. The CDR3 is CASTPALSVTDTQYF. The DNA for the CDR3 is TGCGCCAGCACCCCAGCGCTGTCCGTCACAGATACGCAGTATTTT.

The J gene is TRBJ1-6, the V gene TRBV11-2; a weak D match, TRBD1 (5 bases). The CDR3 loop spans 12 amino acids. V was trimmed by 5 bases and J by 12 bases, leaving 11 bases between them. CDR1 SGHAT and CDR2 FQNNGV come from the germline V gene. The CDR3 spells CASSQDGGPLHF. The DNA of the CDR3 is TGTGCCAGCAGCCAAGACGGGGGACCCCTCCACTTT.

The J gene is TRBJ2-1, the V gene TRBV6-1; TRBD1 is a possible D gene (6 bases). The CDR3 covers 14 residues. V lost 2 bases and J 7 bases, leaving 12 bases between the germline ends. Per the germline V gene, CDR1 is MNHNS and CDR2 is SASEGT. The CDR3 region is CASSELRGTNEQFF. The CDR3 nucleotides read TGTGCCAGCAGTGAATTGAGGGGGACGAATGAGCAGTTCTTC.

The V gene is TRBV6-5, the J gene TRBJ1-2; the match to TRBD1 covers 7 bases. CDR1 and CDR2 (germline): MNHEY, SVGAGI. There are 11 residues in the CDR3. J was trimmed by 10 bases and V by 7 bases; bases with no gene match: 6. This chain's CDR3 is CASTDGQAYTF. In DNA, the CDR3 is TGTGCCAGCACCGATGGACAGGCCTACACCTTC.

CDR3 in DNA: TGTGCCAGCAGTCCCTTGGGGGGGGGCCAAGATACGCAGTATTTT. It translates to CASSPLGGGQDTQYF. The chain carries TRBV28 and TRBJ2-3; TRBD2 might be the D (7 bases). CDR1 and CDR2 from the germline V gene are MDHEN and SYDVKM. The CDR3 sequence is 15 residues long. The V and J ends lost 5 bases and 5 bases respectively, with 17 bases between them.

This chain uses TRBV5-6 with TRBJ1-1; D gene ambiguous. CDR3 length: 12 amino acids. Germline V lookup: CDR1 SGHDT, CDR2 YYEEEE. Trimming pared 1 base from V and 1 base from J, leaving 2 bases between. The CDR3: CASSLQNTEAFF. The CDR3 DNA is TGTGCCAGCAGCTTGCAGAACACTGAAGCTTTCTTT.

This chain connects TRBV10-3 to TRBJ1-4; D is undetermined. The germline gives CDR1 ENHRY, CDR2 SYGVKD. The CDR3 length is 15 residues. Trimming pared 0 bases from V and 8 bases from J, leaving 13 bases between. The DNA of the CDR3 is TGTGCCATCAGTGAGTCCGGGTCCGGTGAGGAAAAACTGTTTTTT. Translated: CAISESGSGEEKLFF.

This clone was counted a single time. This chain uses TRBV19 with TRBJ2-5; 9 positions agree with TRBD1. Trimming at V came to 8 bases and at J to 6 bases, leaving 10 bases not matched to a gene. Germline loops: CDR1 LNHDA, CDR2 SQIVND (reference sequence). The CDR3 loop spans 14 amino acids. The CDR3 DNA reads as TGTGCCAGTGGTACAGGGGGCACGGGACAGACCCAGTACTTC. It translates to CASGTGGTGQTQYF. The full variable domain, rest sourced from reference TRBV19 and TRBJ2-5, is DGGITQSPKYLFRKEGQNVTLSCEQNLNHDAMYWYRQDPGQGLRLIYYSQIVNDFQKGDIAEGYSVSREKKESFPLTVTSAQKNPTAFYLCASGTGGTGQTQYFGPGTRLLVL.

The genes are TRBV7-2 and TRBJ2-3; 10 bases match TRBD2. The V segment lost 5 bases and the J segment 7 bases; nucleotides outside the gene matches: 9. Germline V CDR1 and CDR2: SGHTA, FQGNSA. The CDR3 is made up of 15 amino acids. CDR3 amino acids: CASSAGASGGNTQYF. The CDR3 bases are TGTGCCAGCAGCGCAGGGGCTAGCGGGGGAAATACGCAGTATTTT.

The V call is TRBV2, the J call TRBJ1-4; 7 nucleotides line up with TRBD1. The CDR3 is 12 amino acids. Germline V lookup: CDR1 SNHLY, CDR2 FYNNEI. Germline trimming cut 3 bases from V and 10 bases from J; bases unmatched to any gene: 2. In nucleotides, the CDR3 is TGTGCCAGCAGTGAGGAGGGGGCAAAACTGTTTTTT. Amino acid sequence: CASSEEGAKLFF.

The V call is TRBV27, the J call TRBJ2-3; no clear D gene. The length of the CDR3 is 14 residues. The V gene's germline CDR1 is MNHEY and CDR2 SMNVEV (reference sequence). V was clipped by 3 bases and J by 2 bases, with 9 bases between them. CDR3 loop: CASSFNFYTDTQYF. As DNA, the CDR3 is TGTGCCAGCAGTTTTAACTTCTACACAGATACGCAGTATTTT.

The chain couples TRBV7-9 to TRBJ2-2, with 10 bases fitting TRBD2. Germline V gene lookup returns CDR1 SEHNR and CDR2 FQNEAQ (reference sequence). V shed 1 base, J shed 6 bases, and the junction held 5 bases outside the gene matches. The CDR3 consists of 16 residues. The CDR3 DNA reads TGTGCCAGCAGCTTAGAAGCGGGGGGGCACTCCGGGGAGCTGTTTTTT. As protein: CASSLEAGGHSGELFF.

Comments on this clone: This CDR3 is also generated by other DNA sequences in the sample. The rearrangement joins TRBV3-1 (or the pseudogene TRBV3-2) to TRBJ2-3; D might be TRBD1 (5 bases). V was trimmed by 4 bases and J by 4 bases, leaving 9 bases between them. The CDR3 is 13 residues long. Germline V gene lookup returns CDR1 LGHDT and CDR2 YNNKEL (reference sequence). This chain's CDR3 is CASSLQGADTQYF. Written as DNA, the CDR3 is TGTGCCAGCAGCCTTCAAGGGGCAGATACGCAGTATTTT.